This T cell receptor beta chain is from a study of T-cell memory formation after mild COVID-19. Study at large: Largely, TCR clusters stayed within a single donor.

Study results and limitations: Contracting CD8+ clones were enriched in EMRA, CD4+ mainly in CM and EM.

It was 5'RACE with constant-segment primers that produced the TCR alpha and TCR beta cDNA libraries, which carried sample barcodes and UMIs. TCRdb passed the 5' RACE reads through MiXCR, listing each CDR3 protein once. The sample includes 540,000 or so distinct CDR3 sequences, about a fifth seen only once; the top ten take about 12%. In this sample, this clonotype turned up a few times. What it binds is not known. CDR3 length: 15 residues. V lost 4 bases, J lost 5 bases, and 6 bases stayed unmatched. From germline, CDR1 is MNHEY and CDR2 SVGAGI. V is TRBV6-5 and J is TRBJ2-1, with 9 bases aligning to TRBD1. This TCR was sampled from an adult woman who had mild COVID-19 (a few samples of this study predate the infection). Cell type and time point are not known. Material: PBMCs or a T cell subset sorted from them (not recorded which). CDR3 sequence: CASSFDRGVNNEQFF. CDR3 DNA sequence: TGTGCCAGCAGTTTCGACAGGGGGGTCAACAATGAGCAGTTCTTC.